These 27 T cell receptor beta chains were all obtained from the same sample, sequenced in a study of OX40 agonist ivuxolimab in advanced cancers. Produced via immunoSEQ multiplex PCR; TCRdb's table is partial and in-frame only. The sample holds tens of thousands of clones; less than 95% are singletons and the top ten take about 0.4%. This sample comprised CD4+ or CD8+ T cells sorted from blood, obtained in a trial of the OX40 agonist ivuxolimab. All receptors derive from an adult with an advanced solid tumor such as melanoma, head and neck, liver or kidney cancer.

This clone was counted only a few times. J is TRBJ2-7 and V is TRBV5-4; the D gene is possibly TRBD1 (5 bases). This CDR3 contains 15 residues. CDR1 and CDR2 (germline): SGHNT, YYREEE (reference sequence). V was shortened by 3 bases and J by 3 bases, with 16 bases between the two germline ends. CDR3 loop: CASSSPGSRVYEQYF. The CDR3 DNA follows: TGTGCCAGCAGCTCCCCAGGATCCAGGGTCTACGAGCAGTACTTC. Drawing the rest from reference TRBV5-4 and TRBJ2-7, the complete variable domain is ETGVTQSPTHLIKTRGQQVTLRCSSQSGHNTVSWYQQALGQGPQFIFQYYREEENGRGNFPPRFSGLQFPNYSSELNVNALELDDSALYLCASSSPGSRVYEQYFGPGTRLTVT.

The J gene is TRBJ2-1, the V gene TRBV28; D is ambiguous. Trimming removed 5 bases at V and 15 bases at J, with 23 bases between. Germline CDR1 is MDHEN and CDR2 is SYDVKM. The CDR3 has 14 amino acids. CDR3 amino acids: CASSHHPDTGPRFF. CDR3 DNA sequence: TGTGCCAGCAGTCATCACCCCGACACCGGGCCCCGGTTCTTC.

This chain's CDR3 is CASSPTGGPNTGELFF. CDR3 nucleotide sequence: TGTGCCAGCTCACCCACAGGGGGCCCAAACACCGGGGAGCTGTTTTTT. This chain connects TRBV18 to TRBJ2-2, with TRBD1 matching 9 bases. The CDR3 loop spans 16 amino acids. V lost 3 bases to trimming and J lost 2 bases; unmatched junction nucleotides: 4. Per the germline V gene, CDR1 is KGHSH and CDR2 is LQKENI.

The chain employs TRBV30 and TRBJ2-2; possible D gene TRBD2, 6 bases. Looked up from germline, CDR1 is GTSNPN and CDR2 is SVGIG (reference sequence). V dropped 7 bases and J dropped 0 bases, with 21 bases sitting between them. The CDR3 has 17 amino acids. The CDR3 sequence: CASIPRRAGANTGELFF. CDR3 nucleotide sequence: TGTGCCTCTATACCCCGGAGGGCGGGTGCGAACACCGGGGAGCTGTTTTTT.

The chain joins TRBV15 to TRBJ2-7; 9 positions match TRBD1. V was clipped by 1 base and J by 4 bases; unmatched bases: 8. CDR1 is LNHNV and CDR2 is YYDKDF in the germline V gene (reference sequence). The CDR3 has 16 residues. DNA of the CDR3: TGTGCCACCAGCAGAGGCCGGACAGGGGAGGGATACGAGCAGTACTTC. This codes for CATSRGRTGEGYEQYF.

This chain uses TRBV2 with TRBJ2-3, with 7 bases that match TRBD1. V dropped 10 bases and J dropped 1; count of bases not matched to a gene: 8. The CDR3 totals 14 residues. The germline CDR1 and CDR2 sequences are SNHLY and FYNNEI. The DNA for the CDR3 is TGTGCCACAGGTGCAGGACAGGGCACAGATACGCAGTATTTT. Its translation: CATGAGQGTDTQYF.

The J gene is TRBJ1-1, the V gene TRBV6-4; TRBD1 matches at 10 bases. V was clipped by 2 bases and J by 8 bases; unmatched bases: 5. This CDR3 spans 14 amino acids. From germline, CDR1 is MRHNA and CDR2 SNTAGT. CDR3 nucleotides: TGTGCCAGCAGTGACGGGACAGGGGCCAAGGAAGCTTTCTTT. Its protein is CASSDGTGAKEAFF.

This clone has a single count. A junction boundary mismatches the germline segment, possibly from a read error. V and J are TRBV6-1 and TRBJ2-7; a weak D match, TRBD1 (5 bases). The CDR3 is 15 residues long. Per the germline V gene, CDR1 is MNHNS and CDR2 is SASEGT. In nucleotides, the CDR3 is TGTGCCAGCAGCGAAGCCCCAGGGTCCTCCTACGAGCAGTACTTC. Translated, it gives CASSEAPGSSYEQYF.

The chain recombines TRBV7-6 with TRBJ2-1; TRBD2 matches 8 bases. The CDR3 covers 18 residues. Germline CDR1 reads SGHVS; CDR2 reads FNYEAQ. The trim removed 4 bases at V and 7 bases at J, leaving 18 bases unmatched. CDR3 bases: TGTGCCAGCAGCTACCGGGGTAGCGGGACCATGGGAGGGAATGAGCAGTTCTTC. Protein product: CASSYRGSGTMGGNEQFF.

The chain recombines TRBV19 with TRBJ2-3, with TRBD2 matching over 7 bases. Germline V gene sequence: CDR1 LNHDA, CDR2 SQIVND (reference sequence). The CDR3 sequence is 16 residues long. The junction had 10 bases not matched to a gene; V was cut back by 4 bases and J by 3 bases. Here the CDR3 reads CASSNPWGGRTDTQYF. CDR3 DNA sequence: TGTGCCAGTAGTAACCCTTGGGGCGGGAGAACAGATACGCAGTATTTT.

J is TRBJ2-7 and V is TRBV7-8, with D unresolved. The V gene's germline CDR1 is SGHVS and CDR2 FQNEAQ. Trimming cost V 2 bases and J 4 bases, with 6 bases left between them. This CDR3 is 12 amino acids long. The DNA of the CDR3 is TGTGCCAGCAGCTTAAGTATTTACGAGCAGTACTTC. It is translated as CASSLSIYEQYF. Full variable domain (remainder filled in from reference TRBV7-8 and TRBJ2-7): GAGVSQSPRYKVAKRGQDVALRCDPISGHVSLFWYQQALGQGPEFLTYFQNEAQLDKSGLPSDRFFAERPEGSVSTLKIQRTQQEDSAVYLCASSLSIYEQYFGPGTRLTVT.

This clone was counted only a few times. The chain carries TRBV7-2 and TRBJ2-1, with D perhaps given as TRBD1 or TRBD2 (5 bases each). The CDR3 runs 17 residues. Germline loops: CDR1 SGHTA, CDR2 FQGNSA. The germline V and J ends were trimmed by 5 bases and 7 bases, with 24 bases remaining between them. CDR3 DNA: TGTGCCAGCAGCCTAAACCCGGTGGGGGTGGGCGGGAATGAGCAGTTCTTC. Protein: CASSLNPVGVGGNEQFF. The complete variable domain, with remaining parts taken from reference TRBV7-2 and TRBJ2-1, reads GAGVSQSPSNKVTEKGKDVELRCDPISGHTALYWYRQSLGQGLEFLIYFQGNSAPDKSGLPSDRFSAERTGGSVSTLTIQRTQQEDSAVYLCASSLNPVGVGGNEQFFGPGTRLTVL.

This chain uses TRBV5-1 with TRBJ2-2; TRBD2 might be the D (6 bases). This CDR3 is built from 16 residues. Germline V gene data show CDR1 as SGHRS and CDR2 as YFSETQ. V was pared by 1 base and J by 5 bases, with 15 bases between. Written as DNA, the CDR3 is TGCGCCAGCAGCTTGTCCGGGAGTAGTGGAACCGGGGAGCTGTTTTTT. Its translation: CASSLSGSSGTGELFF.

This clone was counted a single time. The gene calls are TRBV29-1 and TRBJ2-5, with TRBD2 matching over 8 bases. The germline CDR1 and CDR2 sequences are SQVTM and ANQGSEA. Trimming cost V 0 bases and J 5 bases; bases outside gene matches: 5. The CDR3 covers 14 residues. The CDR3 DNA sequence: TGCAGCGTTGAAGATCCAGCGGGAGTTGAGACCCAGTACTTC. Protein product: CSVEDPAGVETQYF.

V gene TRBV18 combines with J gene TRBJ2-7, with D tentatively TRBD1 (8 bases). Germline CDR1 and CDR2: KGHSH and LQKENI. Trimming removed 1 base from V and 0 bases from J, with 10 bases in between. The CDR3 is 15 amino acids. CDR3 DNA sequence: TGTGCCAGCTCACCACACAGGGGGGGCTCCTACGAGCAGTACTTC. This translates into CASSPHRGGSYEQYF.

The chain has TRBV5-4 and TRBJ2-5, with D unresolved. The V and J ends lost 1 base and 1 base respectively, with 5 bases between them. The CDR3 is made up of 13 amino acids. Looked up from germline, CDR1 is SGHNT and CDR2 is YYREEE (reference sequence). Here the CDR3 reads CASSLKLQETQYF. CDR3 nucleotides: TGTGCCAGCAGCTTGAAACTCCAAGAGACCCAGTACTTC.

CDR3 bases: TGTGCCACCAGCAGAGATGCTAGCTCCTACAATGAGCAGTTCTTC. Amino acid sequence: CATSRDASSYNEQFF. This chain connects TRBV15 to TRBJ2-1; unclear D gene. V was trimmed by 0 bases and J by 0 bases, leaving 6 bases between them. This CDR3 is 15 amino acids long. Germline V gives CDR1 LNHNV, CDR2 YYDKDF (reference sequence).

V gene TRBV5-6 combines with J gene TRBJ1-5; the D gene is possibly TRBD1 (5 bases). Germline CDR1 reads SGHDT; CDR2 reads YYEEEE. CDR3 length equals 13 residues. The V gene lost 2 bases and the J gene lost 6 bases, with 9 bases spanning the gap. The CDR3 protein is CASSFSGGQPQHF. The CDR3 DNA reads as TGTGCCAGCAGCTTCTCGGGGGGTCAGCCCCAGCATTTT.

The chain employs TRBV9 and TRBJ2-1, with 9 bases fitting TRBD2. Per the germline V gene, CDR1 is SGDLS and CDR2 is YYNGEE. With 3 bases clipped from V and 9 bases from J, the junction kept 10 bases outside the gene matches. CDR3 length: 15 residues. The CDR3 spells CASSAVAGEWGEQFF. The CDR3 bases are TGTGCCAGCAGCGCCGTAGCGGGAGAGTGGGGTGAGCAGTTCTTC.

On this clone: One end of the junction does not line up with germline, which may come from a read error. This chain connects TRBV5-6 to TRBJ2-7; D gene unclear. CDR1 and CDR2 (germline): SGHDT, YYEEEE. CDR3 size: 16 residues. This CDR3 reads CASSFLGSRSSYEQHF. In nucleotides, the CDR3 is TGTGCCAGCAGCTTTCTAGGCAGCCGGAGCTCCTACGAGCAGCACTTC.

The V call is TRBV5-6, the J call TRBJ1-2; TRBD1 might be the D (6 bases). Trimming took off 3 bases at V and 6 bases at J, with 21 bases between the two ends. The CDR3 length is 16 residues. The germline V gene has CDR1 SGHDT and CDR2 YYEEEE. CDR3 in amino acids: CASSYTGQGRADGYTF. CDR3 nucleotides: TGTGCCAGCAGCTATACGGGGCAGGGGAGGGCCGATGGCTACACCTTC.

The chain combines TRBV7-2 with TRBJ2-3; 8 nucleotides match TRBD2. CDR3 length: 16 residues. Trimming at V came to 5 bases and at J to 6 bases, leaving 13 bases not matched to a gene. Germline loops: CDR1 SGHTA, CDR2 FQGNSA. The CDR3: CASSTGLAGKGDTQYF. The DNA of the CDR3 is TGTGCCAGCAGCACTGGACTAGCTGGAAAGGGGGATACGCAGTATTTT. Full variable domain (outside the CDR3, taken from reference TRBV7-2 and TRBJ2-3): GAGVSQSPSNKVTEKGKDVELRCDPISGHTALYWYRQSLGQGLEFLIYFQGNSAPDKSGLPSDRFSAERTGGSVSTLTIQRTQQEDSAVYLCASSTGLAGKGDTQYFGPGTRLTVL.

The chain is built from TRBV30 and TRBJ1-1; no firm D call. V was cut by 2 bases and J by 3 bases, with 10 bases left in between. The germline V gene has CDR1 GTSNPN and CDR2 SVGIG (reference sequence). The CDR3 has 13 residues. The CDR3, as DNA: TGTGCCTGGAGTAGTGGGGTCTACACTGAAGCTTTCTTT. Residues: CAWSSGVYTEAFF.

The CDR3 protein is CASSPFVASNEQFF. CDR3 sequence (DNA): TGTGCCAGCAGCCCCTTTGTAGCGAGCAATGAGCAGTTCTTC. The chain recombines TRBV7-9 with TRBJ2-1; D possibly corresponds to TRBD2 (5 bases). Trimming took 5 bases from V and 6 from J, leaving 14 bases between them. Germline V gives CDR1 SEHNR, CDR2 FQNEAQ (reference sequence). The CDR3 length is 14 residues. Full variable domain (remainder filled in from reference TRBV7-9 and TRBJ2-1): DTGVSQNPRHKITKRGQNVTFRCDPISEHNRLYWYRQTLGQGPEFLTYFQNEAQLEKSRLLSDRFSAERPKGSFSTLEIQRTEQGDSAMYLCASSPFVASNEQFFGPGTRLTVL.

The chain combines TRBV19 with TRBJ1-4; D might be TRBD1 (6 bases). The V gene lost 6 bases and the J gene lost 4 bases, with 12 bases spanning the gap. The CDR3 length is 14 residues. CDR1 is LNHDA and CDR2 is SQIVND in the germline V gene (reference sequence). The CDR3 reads CASRRTELNEKLFF. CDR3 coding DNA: TGTGCCAGTAGGAGGACAGAACTTAATGAAAAACTGTTTTTT.

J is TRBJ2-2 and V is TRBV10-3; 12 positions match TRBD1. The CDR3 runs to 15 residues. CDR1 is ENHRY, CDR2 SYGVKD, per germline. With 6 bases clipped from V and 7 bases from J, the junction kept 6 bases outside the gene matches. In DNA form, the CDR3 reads TGTGCCATCAGGGGGACAGGGGGCGTTATCGGGGAGCTGTTTTTT. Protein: CAIRGTGGVIGELFF.

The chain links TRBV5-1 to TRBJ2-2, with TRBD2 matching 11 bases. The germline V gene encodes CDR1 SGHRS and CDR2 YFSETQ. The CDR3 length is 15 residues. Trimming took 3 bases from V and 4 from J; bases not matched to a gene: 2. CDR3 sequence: CASSSLAGGTGELFF. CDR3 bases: TGCGCCAGCAGCTCGCTAGCGGGAGGCACCGGGGAGCTGTTTTTT.